In its sample, the clone carrying this T cell receptor (beta chain) was seen a few times. They built TCR cDNA with 5'RACE template switching, a step that put in a universal primer site and UMIs. TCRdb reanalysed the 5' RACE reads using MiXCR and keeps one entry per CDR3 protein. The sample records 300,000 to 400,000 distinct CDR3 sequences, approximately 13% being singletons. The data originate from a study of T cells after yellow fever vaccination. The wider study: Low-cell-number fractions were prepared with SMART-Seq v4 Ultra Low Input.

Germline CDR1 is MNHEY and CDR2 is SVGAGI. V gave up 5 bases and J gave up 3 bases; unmatched junction bases: 4. This CDR3 is 15 amino acids long. The J gene is TRBJ2-3, the V gene TRBV6-5, with 11 positions matching TRBD2. Here the sequenced sample was CD4+ T cells sorted from PBMCs, taken 15 days after the yellow fever booster vaccination. The TCR sequence derives from a man younger than 35 who received the YFV17D yellow fever vaccine. The DNA of the CDR3 is TGTGCCAGCAGTGATACTAGCGGGGGAACAGATACGCAGTATTTT. Translating gives CASSDTSGGTDTQYF.